What follows describes a single T cell receptor (beta chain). The target antigen is unknown. The entry originates in a study of T cells in Graves' hyperthyroidism and ophthalmopathy. Using RNA transcripts as the source, TCR beta CDR3 regions were amplified. HTBI primers were the set used in a first-round RT-PCR of the TCR CDR3. TCRdb independently ran MiXCR on the multiplex PCR reads; one entry per CDR3 protein. The sample shows around 800,000 distinct CDR3 sequences, 38% of them seen only once. The V gene's germline CDR1 is SGHRS and CDR2 YFSETQ. Trimming left V 1 base short and J 0 bases short, with 11 bases between. This CDR3 comprises 15 residues. Study-wide results and limits: The blood repertoire included most of the expanded thyroid clonotypes above 0.001.

Sequenced input: blood. The clonotype comes from a man aged 18-30 years with Graves' hyperthyroidism. This chain joins TRBV5-1 and TRBJ2-7; weak D call: TRBD2 (5 bases). The CDR3 DNA is TGCGCCAGCAGCTTGAAAGCTACTAGCTCCTACGAGCAGTACTTC. This gives the protein CASSLKATSSYEQYF. The full variable domain, its missing parts supplied by reference TRBV5-1 and TRBJ2-7, is KAGVTQTPRYLIKTRGQQVTLSCSPISGHRSVSWYQQTPGQGLQFLFEYFSETQRNKGNFPGRFSGRQFSNSRSEMNVSTLELGDSALYLCASSLKATSSYEQYFGPGTRLTVT.